This T cell receptor (beta chain) was identified during a study of beta chain features in type 1 diabetes (dated by TCRdb to 2017 to 2018). About the study as a whole: Mean age, gender distribution, total cell number and subset yield did not differ between patients and healthy donors. Across all samples, some 110,000,000 sorted cells were examined, and cell number per subset correlated strongly with RNA yield. The study compared the TCRB repertoires of sorted circulating CD4+ T cell subsets in recently diagnosed type 1 diabetes patients with those in matched healthy donors. Naive and central memory subsets were obtained from all 28 donors, but regulatory and stem cell-like memory subsets were isolated from only 8 patients and roughly 8 healthy donors. Results and caveats for the whole study, not just this receptor: Because cDNA was sequenced instead of genomic DNA, activated cells with high expression could be over-represented, although the groups did not differ in activation or CD3 levels. PCR may preferentially amplify shorter templates, but because patient and control samples were amplified and corrected together, any resulting skew would affect both groups equally. Only small numbers of individuals were included in the HLA sub-analyses, which left unresolved whether HLA type had any influence on TCRB rearrangement. Naive, central memory and regulatory TCRB repertoires appeared to be more similar among patients than among healthy donors. In all four CD4+ subsets, TCRB CDR3 length was moderately but significantly shorter in type 1 diabetes patients. At VDJ recombination sites, type 1 diabetes patients had fewer insertions and more deleted nucleotides, which implies abnormalities in thymic rearrangement.

Each donor gave one peripheral blood draw, approximately 0.11 L on average, collected into heparinised tubes. Naive, central memory, regulatory and stem cell-like memory CD4+ T cells were sorted on a BD FACSAria II using a panel including CD45RO, CCR7, CD25, CD127, CD95 and CD27. A purity above 95% was achieved for all sorted populations. PBMCs were isolated immediately by Lymphoprep density gradient centrifugation and stained directly without culture. So that batch effects would be minimized, each experiment stained and sorted samples in pairs, pairing one healthy donor with one patient. Note on this clone: The target of this receptor is not known. No base-level quality is on record; no much larger clone is a single base apart.

From cysteine to phenylalanine, the CDR3 is 14 amino acids long. The sequence is cut down to CDR3 DNA, 42 bases in frame from base 1. V is clipped by 0 bases and J by 16 bases, and the sequence between their germline boundaries is 18 bases long. In the germline V gene, CDR1 corresponds to LGHNA and CDR2 to YSLEER. The entire isolated RNA was reverse transcribed using the High Capacity cDNA Reverse Transcription Kit, and thus expressed TCRB transcripts were sequenced. Deep immunoSEQ sequencing was performed on naive, central memory and regulatory T cell samples, with an average of roughly 3.6 million total reads per sample. Sorted cells were lysed in RLT buffer, and RNA was extracted using DNase-treated RNeasy Micro or Mini kits according to cell number. To prevent cross-contamination, every cell subset was processed on its own, while patient and healthy donor samples were processed together. Using the immunoSEQ multiplex PCR, TCRB sequences were amplified from cDNA into 87-bp fragments spanning the CDR3 region. Sequencing of the amplicons was performed on the Illumina HiSeq platform. The original pipeline was this. PCR bias was computationally corrected using synthetic template baselines, reads within Hamming distance 2 were collapsed, and singletons that could not be merged were discarded. Reads were aligned against IMGT to assign V, D and J genes, CDR3 length and insertions or deletions at six rearrangement sites. Within each subset, clonotype counts were normalized to the number of sorted cells before true diversity and Gini coefficients were calculated with the tcR R package. The overlap coefficient, calculated on TCRB nucleotide sequences, was used to quantify repertoire sharing. As a proxy for the pre-selection repertoire, out-of-frame TCRB sequences from naive cells were analyzed. Not all clones reach the TCRdb copy of this immuneACCESS table, which keeps in-frame sequences only. Checked studies attribute under half of the gap to unresolved V genes and leave the rest unexplained. The V and J calls and the clone size are those of that table, but D and trimming were determined from the DNA. This sample is represented by roughly 340,000 clones; approximately 13% of them were singletons. The biggest ten clones account for about 0.016% of the sample.

Sequences were obtained from naive CD4+ T cells from blood. Read against the paper, the sample's cell subset or site label means: true naive CD4+ T cells. The receptor chain draws on TRBV4-3 and TRBJ1-4, with an unclear D gene assignment. This receptor was taken from a young woman with type 1 diabetes. The CDR3 protein: CASSQEKDTPGRFF. The DNA sequence reads TGCGCCAGCAGCCAAGAGAAAGATACTCCTGGTCGGTTTTTT.